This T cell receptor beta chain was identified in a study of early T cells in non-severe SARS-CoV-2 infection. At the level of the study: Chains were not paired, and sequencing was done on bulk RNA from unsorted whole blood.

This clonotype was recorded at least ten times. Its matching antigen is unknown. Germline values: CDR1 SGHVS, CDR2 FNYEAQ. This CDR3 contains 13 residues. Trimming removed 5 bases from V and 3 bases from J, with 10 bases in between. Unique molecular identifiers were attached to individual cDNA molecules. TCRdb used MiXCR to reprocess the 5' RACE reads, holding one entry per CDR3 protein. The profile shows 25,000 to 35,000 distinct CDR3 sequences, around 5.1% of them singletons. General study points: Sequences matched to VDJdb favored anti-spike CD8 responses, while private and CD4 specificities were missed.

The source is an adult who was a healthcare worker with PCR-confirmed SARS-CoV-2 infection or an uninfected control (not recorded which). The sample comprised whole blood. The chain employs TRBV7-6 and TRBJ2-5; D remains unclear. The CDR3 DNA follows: TGTGCCAGCAGCCTCGGGCTCAAAGAGACCCAGTACTTC. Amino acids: CASSLGLKETQYF.